What follows are 32 T cell receptor beta chains derived from one specimen sequenced in a study of blood T cell repertoires in COVID-19 (dated by TCRdb to 2019 to 2021). The library was prepared using the immunoSEQ multiplex PCR assay. In TCRdb, the immuneACCESS table is reduced to in-frame sequences with V and J assigned. These tables do not hold every clone; where another copy was compared, an unresolved V gene accounts for under half, and the others remain unexplained. The sample records 350,000 or so clones, around 82% of which are singletons. The top ten constitute approximately 3.1% of the sample. Material: peripheral blood. These receptors originate from a man aged 25-45 years with active or convalescent COVID-19.

This clone was observed many times. The V gene is TRBV24-1, the J gene TRBJ2-5, with D tentatively TRBD1 (5 bases). Germline CDR1 reads KGHDR; CDR2 reads SFDVKD. Between the trimmed V and J ends, which lost 5 bases and 2 bases, there was a span of 8 bases. The CDR3 length is 13 residues. CDR3 DNA: TGTGCCACCAGTGGGGCAGGGCAAGAGACCCAGTACTTC. This encodes CATSGAGQETQYF.

This clone appeared a single time. CDR3 loop: CASRSGERYNEQFF. The CDR3, as DNA: TGTGCCAGCAGGTCGGGGGAGCGCTACAATGAGCAGTTCTTC. The chain couples TRBV6-6 to TRBJ2-1; possibly TRBD2 for D (6 bases). Germline CDR1 MNHNY, CDR2 SVGAGI (reference sequence). The CDR3 extends over 14 amino acids. The V and J ends lost 6 bases and 3 bases respectively, with 12 bases between them.

The genes are TRBV6-2 or TRBV6-3 and TRBJ1-1; D ambiguous. Germline V gene data show CDR1 as MNHEY and CDR2 as SVGEGT. The CDR3 spans 16 residues. The ends were cut back, 4 bases at V and 0 bases at J, with 15 bases in the middle. Here the CDR3 reads CASSSPGLTMNTEAFF. DNA for the CDR3: TGTGCCAGCAGTTCTCCCGGGCTGACTATGAACACTGAAGCTTTCTTT.

The chain carries TRBV3-1 (or the pseudogene TRBV3-2) and TRBJ2-7; the D gene is possibly TRBD1 (6 bases). This CDR3 has 17 residues. The germline V gene encodes CDR1 LGHDT and CDR2 YNNKEL (reference sequence). V was cut by 3 bases and J by 6 bases, with 24 bases left in between. CDR3 in DNA: TGTGCCAGCAGCCACTCCACAGGGTCCGACGGCTGGCTCGAGCAGTACTTC. It specifies CASSHSTGSDGWLEQYF.

The chain has TRBV11-2 and TRBJ2-5; D is unclear. CDR3 size: 15 residues. V lost 5 bases to trimming and J lost 4 bases, with 17 bases between them. Germline V gives CDR1 SGHAT, CDR2 FQNNGV. CDR3 sequence reads: CASSHGPTPGETQYF. CDR3 sequence (DNA): TGTGCCAGCAGCCACGGTCCCACTCCGGGAGAGACCCAGTACTTC.

CDR3 amino acids: CASSGPPGGTDTQYF. Written as DNA, the CDR3 is TGTGCCAGCAGCGGACCCCCGGGGGGCACAGATACGCAGTATTTT. The chain employs TRBV9 and TRBJ2-3; possible D gene TRBD2, 6 bases. V lost 3 bases and J 1 base, leaving 12 bases between the germline ends. Germline loops: CDR1 SGDLS, CDR2 YYNGEE. This CDR3 has 15 residues.

CDR3 nucleotide sequence: TGTGCCACCAGTGAGGTAGGGGGTGGCAAGGCCTACACCTTC. Protein product: CATSEVGGGKAYTF. V is TRBV24-1 and J is TRBJ1-2, with D tentatively TRBD1 (6 bases). Trimming took 4 bases from V and 10 from J, leaving 18 bases between them. The CDR3 has 14 residues. Germline CDR1 KGHDR, CDR2 SFDVKD.

The V gene is TRBV2, the J gene TRBJ2-3; TRBD1 matches 11 bases. CDR3 length equals 18 residues. Losses at the gene ends were 6 bases for V and 1 base for J; bases not matched to a gene: 12. CDR1 and CDR2 from the germline V gene are SNHLY and FYNNEI. Here the CDR3 DNA reads TGTGCCAGCAGGGCGGGACAGGGGGTAGTGTTGGGCACAGATACGCAGTATTTT. Protein: CASRAGQGVVLGTDTQYF.

The chain links TRBV7-3 to TRBJ2-6, with D tentatively TRBD1 (5 bases). The germline gives CDR1 SGHTA, CDR2 FQGTGA. This CDR3 region has 16 residues. The V and J ends lost 4 bases and 2 bases respectively, with 12 bases between them. CDR3 protein: CASSSFRVAGANVLTF. DNA for the CDR3: TGTGCCAGCAGCTCCTTCAGGGTGGCTGGGGCCAACGTCCTGACTTTC.

The chain recombines TRBV6-1 with TRBJ2-7; 7 positions agree with TRBD1. The CDR3 loop spans 13 amino acids. V gave up 1 base and J gave up 5 bases; unmatched junction bases: 2. Germline V lookup: CDR1 MNHNS, CDR2 SASEGT. The DNA of the CDR3 is TGTGCCAGCAGTGAAGGACAGGGAGACGAGCAGTACTTC. Encoded protein: CASSEGQGDEQYF.

The chain combines TRBV7-2 with TRBJ1-2; D not resolved. Germline assignment: CDR1 SGHTA and CDR2 FQGNSA. Trimming removed 0 bases at V and 7 bases at J, with 18 bases between. This CDR3 region has 16 residues. The CDR3 DNA follows: TGTGCCAGCAGCTTAGCGGGCCTCGGAGGGATGGGTGGCTACACCTTC. Residues: CASSLAGLGGMGGYTF.

V usage is TRBV6-1 and J usage is TRBJ2-5; possibly TRBD2 for D (5 bases). Trimming shortened V by 3 bases and J by 2 bases, and 10 bases separated the two germline ends. The CDR3 is made up of 14 amino acids. In germline, CDR1 is MNHNS, CDR2 SASEGT. In DNA form, the CDR3 reads TGTGCCAGCAGTGAGTCGGGAAGACAAGAGACCCAGTACTTC. It specifies CASSESGRQETQYF.

The chain recombines TRBV29-1 with TRBJ1-1; 7 bases agree with TRBD1. The CDR3 is 14 amino acids. The germline gives CDR1 SQVTM, CDR2 ANQGSEA. Trimming cost V 5 bases and J 2 bases; bases outside gene matches: 8. CDR3 coding DNA: TGCAGCGTTTCCCGGACAGGTCTAAACACTGAAGCTTTCTTT. Translating it yields CSVSRTGLNTEAFF.

The chain is built from TRBV5-4 and TRBJ1-1, with 7 bases lining up with TRBD1. CDR1 is SGHNT and CDR2 is YYREEE in the germline V gene (reference sequence). The trim removed 4 bases at V and 3 bases at J, leaving 15 bases unmatched. The CDR3 is made up of 17 amino acids. The CDR3 DNA is TGTGCCAGCAGCCCTGGTCGACAGGGTCTACGCGACACTGAAGCTTTCTTT. Its protein is CASSPGRQGLRDTEAFF.

The chain joins TRBV4-2 to TRBJ2-7; maybe TRBD1 (5 bases). CDR1 is LGHNA and CDR2 is YNFKEQ in the germline V gene. V was trimmed by 5 bases and J by 10 bases, leaving 18 bases between them. The length of the CDR3 is 13 residues. CDR3 in amino acids: CASSELPDSAQYF. For the CDR3, the DNA is TGTGCCAGCAGCGAATTGCCCGACAGTGCACAGTACTTC.

This clone was seen a few times. This chain links TRBV5-4 with TRBJ2-5; possibly TRBD2 for D (5 bases). From germline, CDR1 is SGHNT and CDR2 YYREEE (reference sequence). Trimming shortened V by 0 bases and J by 0 bases, and 6 bases separated the two germline ends. The CDR3 runs to 14 residues. The DNA for the CDR3 is TGTGCCAGCAGCTTGGCGGGGTACCAAGAGACCCAGTACTTC. This gives the protein CASSLAGYQETQYF.

The chain recombines TRBV19 with TRBJ1-5; no reliable D call. Germline loops: CDR1 LNHDA, CDR2 SQIVND (reference sequence). The CDR3 sequence is 12 residues long. With 1 base removed from V and 5 bases from J, the gap between germline ends came to 3 bases. The CDR3 DNA is TGTGCCAGTAGTATAGGAGATCAGCCCCAGCATTTT. Its translation is CASSIGDQPQHF.

V is TRBV2 and J is TRBJ1-2; TRBD1 is a possible D gene (5 bases). Trimming removed 7 bases at V and 6 bases at J, with 12 bases between. Germline lookup yields CDR1 SNHLY and CDR2 FYNNEI. The CDR3 spans 12 residues. CDR3 DNA sequence: TGTGCCAGCACCGACAGACACAATGGCTACACCTTC. Its translation: CASTDRHNGYTF. The whole variable domain, filled in from reference TRBV2 and TRBJ1-2, reads EPEVTQTPSHQVTQMGQEVILRCVPISNHLYFYWYRQILGQKVEFLVSFYNNEISEKSEIFDDQFSVERPDGSNFTLKIRSTKLEDSAMYFCASTDRHNGYTFGSGTRLTVV.

With regard to this clone: Because the CDR3's place on the DNA is in doubt, the DNA is left out and the CDR3 is given as listed by TCRdb. The genes are TRBV7-2 and TRBJ2-3; TRBD2, the table's D call, lacks a check against the DNA. Germline CDR1 and CDR2: SGHTA and FQGNSA. The CDR3 is 15 residues long, counting both termini. The CDR3 sequence is CASSFGPGLVDTQYF.

The rearrangement uses TRBV6-2 or TRBV6-3 and TRBJ2-1, with unresolved D. Germline CDR1 MNHEY, CDR2 SVGEGT. V lost 2 bases to trimming and J lost 9 bases, with 8 bases between them. This CDR3 region has 12 residues. The CDR3 sequence is CASSYPHFEQFF. CDR3 DNA sequence: TGTGCCAGCAGTTACCCCCACTTTGAGCAGTTCTTC.

This chain links TRBV10-3 with TRBJ2-1, with TRBD1 identical over 8 bases. V was pared by 7 bases and J by 6 bases, with 8 bases of the junction left unmatched. The CDR3 is 14 amino acids. Germline V CDR1 and CDR2: ENHRY, SYGVKD. The CDR3 DNA reads as TGTGCCATCAAAGGACAGGGAAAAACCAATGAGCAGTTCTTC. This codes for CAIKGQGKTNEQFF.

V gene TRBV30 combines with J gene TRBJ1-2; D is uncertain. CDR1 GTSNPN and CDR2 SVGIG come from the germline V gene (reference sequence). This CDR3 comprises 12 residues. Trimming cost V 4 bases and J 8 bases, with 14 bases left between them. CDR3 sequence (DNA): TGTGCCTGGACACCCTCACAATGGGGCTACACCTTC. Translated: CAWTPSQWGYTF.

The chain employs TRBV28 and TRBJ2-5, with 7 bases fitting TRBD1. There are 16 residues in the CDR3. After removal of 3 bases from V and 2 bases from J, the junction contained 9 bases not matched to a gene. CDR1 is MDHEN and CDR2 is SYDVKM in the germline V gene. This chain's CDR3 is CASSFPNRGRQETQYF. CDR3 bases: TGTGCCAGCAGTTTCCCCAACAGGGGTAGACAAGAGACCCAGTACTTC.

This clone showed up just once. The chain couples TRBV6-2 or TRBV6-3 to TRBJ2-7; no definite D call. Germline CDR1 reads MNHEY; CDR2 reads SVGEGT. Between the trimmed V and J ends, which lost 6 bases and 7 bases, there was a span of 16 bases. The CDR3 totals 13 residues. CDR3 loop: CASSFDSPDEQYF. CDR3 nucleotide sequence: TGTGCCAGCAGCTTCGACTCCCCTGATGAGCAGTACTTC.

The chain uses TRBV21-1 and TRBJ2-2; TRBD2 reflects the table's D call only, with no check against the DNA. TRBV21-1 is a listed pseudogene. This CDR3 has 13 residues. CDR3 region: CASNPRGTGELFF. The DNA of the CDR3 is TGTGCCAGCAACCCCCGAGGCACCGGGGAGCTGTTTTTT.

This chain joins TRBV7-3 and TRBJ2-3; 9 nucleotides agree with TRBD2. Germline-derived CDR1 and CDR2 are SGHTA and FQGTGA. The CDR3 sequence is 14 residues long. Trimming took 1 base from V and 6 from J; bases not matched to a gene: 2. The CDR3 is CASSLIAGVDTQYF. The CDR3 bases are TGTGCCAGCAGCTTAATAGCGGGAGTGGATACGCAGTATTTT.

J is TRBJ1-1 and V is TRBV24-1; no reliable D call. CDR1 is KGHDR and CDR2 is SFDVKD in the germline V gene. Trimming left V 7 bases short and J 3 bases short, with 17 bases between. The CDR3 spans 15 residues. This chain's CDR3 is CATSEGPGSHTEAFF. The CDR3, as DNA: TGTGCCACCAGCGAGGGTCCGGGATCGCACACTGAAGCTTTCTTT.

The rearrangement joins TRBV18 to TRBJ1-2; 11 positions match TRBD1. This CDR3 has 14 amino acids. Looked up from germline, CDR1 is KGHSH and CDR2 is LQKENI. Trimming took 4 bases from V and 5 from J; bases not matched to a gene: 3. The CDR3 sequence is CASSLGTGGYGYTF. For the CDR3, the DNA is TGTGCCAGCTCACTGGGGACAGGGGGTTATGGCTACACCTTC.

The chain's CDR3 is CASSWSGVGDNEQFF. In DNA, the CDR3 is TGCGCCAGCAGCTGGAGCGGGGTAGGAGACAATGAGCAGTTCTTC. The rearrangement uses TRBV5-1 and TRBJ2-1; TRBD2 matches at 7 bases. The CDR3 loop spans 15 amino acids. J lost 5 bases, V lost 3 bases, and 8 bases had no gene match. Germline assignment: CDR1 SGHRS and CDR2 YFSETQ.

J is TRBJ2-7 and V is TRBV28; tentatively, D is TRBD2 (7 bases). CDR3 length equals 16 residues. Germline V gene data show CDR1 as MDHEN and CDR2 as SYDVKM. Trimming left V 6 bases short and J 5 bases short, with 23 bases between. This CDR3 reads CASSPPGGGGLDEQYF. The CDR3 bases are TGTGCCAGCAGCCCGCCCGGGGGAGGGGGACTCGACGAGCAGTACTTC.

The chain employs TRBV7-9 and TRBJ2-7; unclear D gene. Germline V gene lookup returns CDR1 SEHNR and CDR2 FQNEAQ (reference sequence). V was trimmed by 3 bases and J by 5 bases, leaving 8 bases between them. The CDR3 runs to 12 residues. CDR3 nucleotide sequence: TGTGCCAGCAGCTTTGGAGTCCACGAGCAGTACTTC. Translated, it gives CASSFGVHEQYF.

The chain uses TRBV6-5 and TRBJ2-3; 11 bases line up with TRBD2. The CDR3 consists of 15 residues. V lost 6 bases and J lost 6; bases outside the gene matches: 8. The germline V gene has CDR1 MNHEY and CDR2 SVGAGI. The CDR3 coding sequence is TGTGCCAGCAGCTTTAGCGGGGGGGCCGGCGATACGCAGTATTTT. Protein sequence: CASSFSGGAGDTQYF.